These 27 T cell receptor beta chains originate from one sample sequenced in a study of blood T cell repertoires in COVID-19. Clones were sequenced by immunoSEQ multiplex PCR, and TCRdb holds only the in-frame ones, with some missing. Of 140,000 to 150,000 clones listed, over 80% were seen once; the top ten hold roughly 12%. The sequencing sample was made of PBMCs or T cells enriched from blood (not recorded which). The receptors originated from a man between 60 and 75 years old who had recovered from COVID-19.

The rearrangement links TRBV19 to TRBJ1-2; TRBD1 aligns across 9 bases. Germline-derived CDR1 and CDR2 are LNHDA and SQIVND (reference sequence). V trimming: 0 bases; J trimming: 7 bases; junction bases outside the gene matches: 3. The CDR3 runs 14 residues. The CDR3 coding sequence is TGTGCCAGTAGTATAGAGCACAGGGGGCTTGGCTACACCTTC. Translating gives CASSIEHRGLGYTF.

J is TRBJ1-5 and V is TRBV19; tentatively, D is TRBD1 (5 bases). V dropped 7 bases and J dropped 1 base, with 14 bases sitting between them. Germline V gives CDR1 LNHDA, CDR2 SQIVND (reference sequence). The CDR3 is made up of 15 amino acids. Written as DNA, the CDR3 is TGTGCCAGTATGGGGGGGACTTGGAGCAATCAGCCCCAGCATTTT. Translated: CASMGGTWSNQPQHF.

The chain joins TRBV28 to TRBJ1-2; no clear D gene. This CDR3 region has 13 residues. The V end lost 6 bases, the J end lost 0 bases, and 8 bases lay between the germline ends. CDR1 and CDR2 (germline): MDHEN, SYDVKM. The CDR3 reads CASSSTTNYGYTF. The DNA of the CDR3 is TGTGCCAGCAGCTCGACAACTAACTATGGCTACACCTTC.

The V call is TRBV5-3, the J call TRBJ2-6; tentatively, D is TRBD2 (6 bases). TRBV5-3 is an ORF; its function is uncertain. Trimming shortened V by 10 bases and J by 4 bases, and 18 bases separated the two germline ends. The CDR3 extends over 15 amino acids. The CDR3 bases are TGTGCCTCAATGGGGAGGAGTGAGGGGGCCAACGTCCTGACTTTC. Encoded protein: CASMGRSEGANVLTF.

This chain uses TRBV15 with TRBJ2-1; 9 bases fit TRBD2. The CDR3 covers 20 residues. V lost 5 bases to trimming and J lost 9 bases; unmatched junction nucleotides: 26. Looked up from germline, CDR1 is LNHNV and CDR2 is YYDKDF (reference sequence). DNA for the CDR3: TGTGCCACCAGCGTGCCGGAGGGCAGGGGAATCAGTAGCGGGAGTCGTGAGCAGTTCTTC. Protein: CATSVPEGRGISSGSREQFF. Full variable domain (missing parts from reference TRBV15 and TRBJ2-1): DAMVIQNPRYQVTQFGKPVTLSCSQTLNHNVMYWYQQKSSQAPKLLFHYYDKDFNNEADTPDNFQSRRPNTSFCFLDIRSPGLGDTAMYLCATSVPEGRGISSGSREQFFGPGTRLTVL.

The chain uses TRBV19 and TRBJ2-1; 8 bases are a match to TRBD1. Germline V lookup: CDR1 LNHDA, CDR2 SQIVND (reference sequence). Trimming took 7 bases from V and 2 from J; bases not matched to a gene: 10. The CDR3 has 16 amino acids. The CDR3 coding sequence is TGTGCCAGTAACTTGCTAGGACAGGGAACCTACAATGAGCAGTTCTTC. Amino acids: CASNLLGQGTYNEQFF.

The chain joins TRBV6-5 to TRBJ2-5, with 8 bases identical to TRBD1. Germline-derived CDR1 and CDR2 are MNHEY and SVGAGI. CDR3 length equals 16 residues. J lost 3 bases, V lost 2 bases, and 8 bases had no gene match. The CDR3 spells CASSYLLGTGEETQYF. CDR3 nucleotide sequence: TGTGCCAGCAGTTACCTCCTTGGGACAGGAGAAGAGACCCAGTACTTC.

This chain links TRBV30 with TRBJ2-2; maybe TRBD2 (7 bases). Germline-derived CDR1 and CDR2 are GTSNPN and SVGIG (reference sequence). The CDR3 totals 12 residues. The CDR3 DNA reads as TGTGGCGGGGGCCCCGGTACCGGGGAGCTGTTTTTT. Translation: CGGGPGTGELFF.

J is TRBJ1-3 and V is TRBV6-5; no clear D gene. V lost 4 bases, J lost 2 bases, and 15 bases lay in between. The CDR3 is 16 residues long. Looked up from germline, CDR1 is MNHEY and CDR2 is SVGAGI. CDR3 residues: CASSFSSGGAGNTIYF. The DNA of the CDR3 is TGTGCCAGCAGTTTCAGCTCCGGCGGGGCTGGAAACACCATATATTTT.

The chain recombines TRBV29-1 with TRBJ1-2; D might be TRBD1 (5 bases). Germline-derived CDR1 and CDR2 are SQVTM and ANQGSEA. The CDR3 consists of 10 residues. CDR3 nucleotides: TGCAGTGCAGGGTACAACGGCTACACCTTC. Amino acid sequence: CSAGYNGYTF.

The J gene is TRBJ1-2, the V gene TRBV4-1, with TRBD1 as a possible D gene (6 bases). Germline-derived CDR1 and CDR2 are MGHRA and YSYEKL. The CDR3 length is 15 residues. Trimming removed 4 bases from V and 6 bases from J, with 18 bases in between. CDR3 nucleotide sequence: TGCGCCAGCAGCCCGGCGCGGACAGACTCGGATGGCTACACCTTC. This translates into CASSPARTDSDGYTF.

CDR3 protein: CASSTGQGFYEQYF. The CDR3 DNA sequence: TGTGCCAGTAGTACCGGACAGGGCTTCTACGAGCAGTACTTC. This sequence joins TRBV19 and TRBJ2-7; 8 bases agree with TRBD1. J gave up 3 bases and V 4 bases, and 5 bases lay outside the gene matches. The CDR3 spans 14 residues. Germline V gene sequence: CDR1 LNHDA, CDR2 SQIVND (reference sequence).

V gene TRBV18 combines with J gene TRBJ2-5; 8 nucleotides agree with TRBD1. The V gene end was trimmed by 2 bases and the J gene end by 4 bases; junction bases not matched to a gene: 6. CDR3 length equals 15 residues. The germline V gene encodes CDR1 KGHSH and CDR2 LQKENI. Here the CDR3 DNA reads TGTGCCAGCTCACCAGGGCAGGGGGCCTTAGAGACCCAGTACTTC. It specifies CASSPGQGALETQYF.

This clone was found a few times. This rearrangement joins TRBV19 to TRBJ2-7; D gene ambiguous. Per germline, CDR1 LNHDA and CDR2 SQIVND (reference sequence). V lost 1 base to trimming and J lost 2 bases, with 6 bases between them. The CDR3 length is 13 residues. The CDR3 coding sequence is TGTGCCAGTAGTATAGGGGCTCCCTACGAGCAGTACTTC. This sequence encodes CASSIGAPYEQYF. The full variable domain, completed using reference TRBV19 and TRBJ2-7, is DGGITQSPKYLFRKEGQNVTLSCEQNLNHDAMYWYRQDPGQGLRLIYYSQIVNDFQKGDIAEGYSVSREKKESFPLTVTSAQKNPTAFYLCASSIGAPYEQYFGPGTRLTVT.

In DNA, the CDR3 is TGTGCCAGCAGCGGAGGGGGGCGCGGGGGCCGAGGGGAGACCCAGTACTTC. Its protein is CASSGGGRGGRGETQYF. The rearrangement uses TRBV9 and TRBJ2-5; TRBD2 is a possible D gene (7 bases). The CDR3 is 17 amino acids. The germline V and J ends were trimmed by 3 bases and 5 bases, with 23 bases remaining between them. Germline values: CDR1 SGDLS, CDR2 YYNGEE.

The table lists this clone with a count of one. V gene TRBV18 combines with J gene TRBJ2-7; 9 bases align to TRBD2. The germline V gene encodes CDR1 KGHSH and CDR2 LQKENI. Germline trimming cut 3 bases from V and 3 bases from J; bases unmatched to any gene: 3. CDR3 size: 14 residues. CDR3 in DNA: TGTGCCAGCTCACCCCTTAGCGGGAGCTACGAGCAGTACTTC. Its translation: CASSPLSGSYEQYF.

This clone showed up just once. The chain is built from TRBV30 and TRBJ2-1, with D perhaps TRBD2 (5 bases). V dropped 4 bases and J dropped 4 bases, with 14 bases sitting between them. The germline V gene encodes CDR1 GTSNPN and CDR2 SVGIG (reference sequence). The CDR3 contains 14 residues. The CDR3 protein is CAWNPRDSYNEQFF. CDR3 sequence (DNA): TGTGCCTGGAACCCCCGGGATAGTTACAATGAGCAGTTCTTC. The variable domain in full, with the rest retrieved from reference TRBV30 and TRBJ2-1, is SQTIHQWPATLVQPVGSPLSLECTVEGTSNPNLYWYRQAAGRGLQLLFYSVGIGQISSEVPQNLSASRPQDRQFILSSKKLLLSDSGFYLCAWNPRDSYNEQFFGPGTRLTVL.

The J gene is TRBJ2-1, the V gene TRBV5-5; TRBD1 might be the D (5 bases). V dropped 1 base and J dropped 0 bases, with 8 bases sitting between them. Germline V gene lookup returns CDR1 SGHKS and CDR2 YYEKEE (reference sequence). The CDR3 is 15 residues long. The CDR3 region has the DNA TGTGCCAGCAGCTTGCAGGGTAGCTCCTACAATGAGCAGTTCTTC. It codes for CASSLQGSSYNEQFF.

V and J are TRBV28 and TRBJ1-1, with 7 bases matching TRBD1. Germline CDR1 is MDHEN and CDR2 is SYDVKM. The V segment lost 1 base and the J segment 5 bases; nucleotides outside the gene matches: 7. This CDR3 is 15 amino acids long. The CDR3 DNA reads TGTGCCAGCAGTTTATCTACGACAGGGAGAACTGAAGCTTTCTTT. Encoded protein: CASSLSTTGRTEAFF.

This clone was detected only once. Other nucleotide sequences in the sample specify the same CDR3. The chain recombines TRBV7-9 with TRBJ1-3; unclear D gene. From germline, CDR1 is SEHNR and CDR2 FQNEAQ (reference sequence). V was clipped by 1 base and J by 0 bases, with 7 bases between them. The CDR3 covers 15 residues. Here the CDR3 reads CASSLGLFSGNTIYF. In DNA form, the CDR3 reads TGTGCCAGCAGCTTAGGACTGTTCTCTGGAAACACCATATATTTT.

The chain employs TRBV15 and TRBJ2-3; 7 bases are shared with TRBD1. The germline gives CDR1 LNHNV, CDR2 YYDKDF (reference sequence). With 4 bases clipped from V and 5 bases from J, the junction kept 9 bases outside the gene matches. The CDR3 has 15 residues. The CDR3 protein is CATSTRQGGIDTQYF. The CDR3 DNA is TGTGCCACCAGCACCCGACAGGGTGGGATAGATACGCAGTATTTT.

The chain uses TRBV11-2 and TRBJ1-2; D is uncertain. CDR1 is SGHAT, CDR2 FQNNGV, per germline. This CDR3 is built from 12 residues. The V end was cut by 1 base, the J end by 7 bases, with 7 bases between. CDR3 region: CASSLGGIGYTF. CDR3 bases: TGTGCCAGCAGCTTAGGAGGAATTGGCTACACCTTC.

The V gene is TRBV29-1, the J gene TRBJ1-2; 10 bases are a match to TRBD1. The CDR3 is 13 residues long. J was trimmed by 7 bases and V by 3 bases; bases with no gene match: 5. Germline CDR1 reads SQVTM; CDR2 reads ANQGSEA. CDR3 sequence (DNA): TGCAGCGTTGAGGAGACAGGGGGCTTTGGCTACACCTTC. Encoded protein: CSVEETGGFGYTF.

The chain is built from TRBV7-8 and TRBJ2-7, with a possible D match to TRBD2 (6 bases). Trimming stripped 2 bases from V and 2 bases from J, with 22 bases between. The CDR3 has 18 residues. In germline, CDR1 is SGHVS, CDR2 FQNEAQ. CDR3 bases: TGTGCCAGCAGCTTACCAGTCCTTGGGACTTTAGACACCTACGAGCAGTACTTC. Amino acids: CASSLPVLGTLDTYEQYF.

The rearrangement joins TRBV13 to TRBJ2-7, with D possibly being TRBD1 (5 bases). Trimming removed 6 bases at V and 2 bases at J, with 17 bases between. Germline assignment: CDR1 PRHDT and CDR2 FYEKMQ (reference sequence). The CDR3 spans 15 residues. The CDR3 here is CASRPHTGIPYEQYF. In DNA, the CDR3 is TGTGCCAGCAGACCCCATACAGGAATTCCCTACGAGCAGTACTTC.

The chain links TRBV5-1 to TRBJ2-3, with D hard to call. CDR3 length: 13 residues. V lost 4 bases to trimming and J lost 3 bases, with 9 bases between them. Looked up from germline, CDR1 is SGHRS and CDR2 is YFSETQ. This CDR3 is CASSPPATDTQYF. CDR3 nucleotide sequence: TGCGCCAGCAGCCCCCCAGCGACAGATACGCAGTATTTT. Drawing the rest from reference TRBV5-1 and TRBJ2-3, the complete variable domain is KAGVTQTPRYLIKTRGQQVTLSCSPISGHRSVSWYQQTPGQGLQFLFEYFSETQRNKGNFPGRFSGRQFSNSRSEMNVSTLELGDSALYLCASSPPATDTQYFGPGTRLTVL.

This chain joins TRBV4-1 and TRBJ2-1, with TRBD2 identical over 9 bases. V shed 0 bases and J 7 bases; nucleotides not matched to a gene: 7. CDR1 and CDR2 (germline): MGHRA, YSYEKL. This CDR3 is 16 amino acids long. CDR3 nucleotide sequence: TGCGCCAGCAGCCAAGATTTAGCGGGAGTTCCGAATGAGCAGTTCTTC. It encodes CASSQDLAGVPNEQFF.